This TCR beta chain derives from a study of long-term antiretroviral therapy in people with HIV (dated by TCRdb to between 2020 and 2023). Describing the broader study: The earliest samples were collected about a decade before the 2015 WHO recommendation for immediate ART, when ART was typically delayed until CD4 counts fell. A retrospective serial study tested whether changes in peripheral blood TRB repertoire composition and diversity were associated with ART initiation and durable HIV suppression. A total of some 210 cryopreserved PBMC samples were contributed to the cohort by 30 adults with confirmed HIV infection, with samples collected serially over a mean of approximately six years (range 1-12). Of the roughly 27 participants with HIV, 10 to 11 were female. No cross-contamination during QIAcube processing turned up in test extractions that ran a monoclonal T-cell line alongside 33 polyclonal samples. Study-wide conclusions, independent of this receptor: Because pre-ART samples had limited cell numbers, profiling was done on unsorted PBMC rather than on sorted CD4+ and CD8+ T cells. No data were available on ART adherence, viral resistance or therapy changes, limiting inferences about post-ART repertoire changes. The repertoire was dominated across all time points by expanded TRB clones identified before ART initiation, although this dominance was seen to fluctuate and to decrease in many PLHIV after ART. Because PBMC availability was limited, only the TCR beta chain was sequenced, with no alpha chain pairing. Samples dated from about 2004 to 2017, and the ART regimens used may be less effective than current ones. Compared with controls, HIV repertoires had narrower CDR3 length ranges, and the network structure pointed to an antigen-experienced repertoire that shifted only slightly toward naive after ART. Starting ART was linked to a significant rise in TRB diversity, yet even with long-term ART the diversity remained significantly lower than in transplant donor controls.

The immunoSEQ hsTCRB v3.0 assay was used at survey level resolution to sequence the TRB variable region. A depth of roughly 35,000-55,000 T-cell genomes per sample was targeted for TRB sequencing. An Illumina MiSeq with a v3 150-cycle kit was used to sequence the pooled TRB libraries. Regarding the original processing steps: Repertoire analysis ran in R within a reproducible Nextflow workflow covering QC, data transformation and analysis. Custom analyses were implemented in LymphoSeq2, an R package for AIRR-Seq data exploration. Several samples that produced fewer than 5000 total TRB sequences were removed, so some 180 HIV repertoires were analyzed. Of the roughly 180 retained HIV repertoires, over 55 were collected before and approximately 130 after ART initiation. Repertoires were downsampled to 5000 TRB nucleotide sequences, and summary statistics were averaged over 100 downsampling iterations. Only TRB sequences with CDR3 regions of at least seven amino acids were retained for analysis. Two measures captured diversity: a Shannon entropy-derived clonality score and the Gini coefficient. In the repertoire networks, any two of the top 5000 CDR3 amino acid sequences were linked whenever the two sequences differed by an edit distance of one. For TRB CDR3 amino acid sequences, antigen specificity groups and MHC restriction were predicted with GLIPH2. To flag known associations with CMV, EBV, HIV or tissue antigens, CDR3 amino acid sequences were compared against VDJdb and McPAS-TCR. Pre-ART, post-ART and control groups were compared with Wilcoxon signed-rank tests and Holm-Bonferroni correction. Entries here come from immuneACCESS through TCRdb and include only in-frame sequences with V and J called. Some clones fail to appear in such tables; in the studies checked, an unresolved V gene covers under half of the shortfall, and the cause of the remainder is unknown. The DNA was the basis for D and trimming; V, J and clone size are from that table. Across this sample there are 22,000 or so clones, with 84% seen only once. Of the sample, 4.3% is held by the ten largest clones.

Only a few counts were recorded for this clone. Its recognized antigen is unknown. No much larger clonotype is one base removed from it; base qualities were not supplied. Participants were included only if at least one PBMC sample before ART initiation and at least two post-ART samples were available. Treatment was received in the United States of America by all participants with HIV. Before DNA extraction, cryopreserved samples of about 0.9-11 million PBMC were thawed and washed. At the time of the earliest PBMC sample for each participant with HIV, ages ranged from about 23 to 60 years. Per participant, PBMC samples came from 1-4 timepoints prior to ART initiation and 2-8 timepoints following ART initiation, for a median of 7 samples. For every participant, serial HIV viral load, CD4+ T-cell count, ART history and demographic data were obtained. A Qiagen kit on a QIAcube was used to extract genomic DNA from unsorted PBMC, with samples processed in batches of 12.

Counted from cysteine to phenylalanine, this CDR3 has 13 amino acids. Only the CDR3 part of the read is kept: 39 bases, read in frame from the first base. Looking up the germline V gene yields CDR1 SGHTA and CDR2 FQGNSA. Trimming removed 5 bases from V and 1 base from J, leaving 5 bases between the germline ends. The sequencing used unsorted PBMCs, collected about 5.7 years after starting antiretroviral therapy. The clonotype was recovered from a man aged 25 to 40 with HIV. This receptor chain uses TRBV7-2 and TRBJ2-2, with the D gene too uncertain to name. The DNA sequence is TGTGCCAGCAGCGGAATGAACACCGGGGAGCTGTTTTTT. Translated, this is CASSGMNTGELFF.